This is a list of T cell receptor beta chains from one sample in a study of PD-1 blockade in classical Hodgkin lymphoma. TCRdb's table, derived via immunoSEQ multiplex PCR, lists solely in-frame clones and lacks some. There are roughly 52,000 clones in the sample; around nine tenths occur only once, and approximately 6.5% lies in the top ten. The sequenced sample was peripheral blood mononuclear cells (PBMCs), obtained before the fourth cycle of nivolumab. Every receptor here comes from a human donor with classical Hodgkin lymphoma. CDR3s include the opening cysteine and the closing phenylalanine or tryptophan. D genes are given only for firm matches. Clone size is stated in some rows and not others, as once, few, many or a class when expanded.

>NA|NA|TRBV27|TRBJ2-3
TGTGCCAGCAGTTTTCACCCGGGACTCCAGTATTTT
CASSFHPGLQYF
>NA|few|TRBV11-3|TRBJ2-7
TGTGCCAGCAGCTTAAAGAACGAGCAGTACTTC
CASSLKNEQYF
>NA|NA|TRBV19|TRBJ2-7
TGTGCCAGTAGTTCTTACAACTCCTACGAGCAGTACTTC
CASSSYNSYEQYF
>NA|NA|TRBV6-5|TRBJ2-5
TGTGCCAGCAGTCCACTCGACTCTTCGACCCAGTACTTC
CASSPLDSSTQYF
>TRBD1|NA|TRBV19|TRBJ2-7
TGTGCCAGCCGGGACAGTAGCTCCTACGAGCAGTACTTC
CASRDSSSYEQYF
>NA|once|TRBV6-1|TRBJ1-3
TGTGCCAGCAGTGTACAGGTCCCGAGCTCTGGAAACACCATATATTTT
CASSVQVPSSGNTIYF
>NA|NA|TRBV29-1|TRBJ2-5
TGCAGCGTTGAAAAGAGCCAGGGAGAGACCCAGTACTTC
CSVEKSQGETQYF
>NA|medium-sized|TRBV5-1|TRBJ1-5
TGCGCCAGCAGCCGAGAGGGGGATCGGCCCCAGCATTTT
CASSREGDRPQHF
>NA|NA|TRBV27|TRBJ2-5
TGTGCCAGCAGCTATCGAGGGGAGACCCAGTACTTC
CASSYRGETQYF
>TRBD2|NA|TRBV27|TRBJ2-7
TGTGCCAGCAGTATACTAGCGGCCGCCTCCTACGAGCAGTACTTC
CASSILAAASYEQYF
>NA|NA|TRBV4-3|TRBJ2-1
TGCGCCAGCAGCCCTGGGACACAGGGTTGGGACAATGAGCAGTTCTTC
CASSPGTQGWDNEQFF
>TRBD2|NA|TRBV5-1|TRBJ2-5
TGCGCCAGCAGCTCGCTAGCGGGGTTCCAAGAGACCCAGTACTTC
CASSSLAGFQETQYF
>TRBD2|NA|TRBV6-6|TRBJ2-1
TGTGCCAGCAGCCTCACTAGCGGGTTTAACAATGAGCAGTTCTTC
CASSLTSGFNNEQFF
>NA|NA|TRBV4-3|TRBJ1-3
TGCGCCAGCAGCCAATCGGGCGGGGGGACTGGAAACACCATATATTTT
CASSQSGGGTGNTIYF
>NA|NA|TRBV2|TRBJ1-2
TGTGCCAGCAGTCCTGACAGGTACTATGGCTACACCTTC
CASSPDRYYGYTF
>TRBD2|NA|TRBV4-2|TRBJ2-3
TGTGCCAGCAGCCAAGCAGCGGGAGTCACAGATACGCAGTATTTT
CASSQAAGVTDTQYF
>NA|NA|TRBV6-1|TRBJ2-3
TGTGCCAGCAGTGACCCGGGACATAGCACAGATACGCAGTATTTT
CASSDPGHSTDTQYF
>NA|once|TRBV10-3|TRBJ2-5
TGTGCCATCAGTGACGGACGGGCCCAGGAGACCCAGTACTTC
CAISDGRAQETQYF
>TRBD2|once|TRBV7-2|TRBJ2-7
TGTGCCAGCAGCGGGGGACTAGCCATCGTCGAGCAGTACTTC
CASSGGLAIVEQYF
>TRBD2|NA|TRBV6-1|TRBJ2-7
TGTGCCAGCAGCCCGGCACTAGCGGCATACGAGCAGTACTTC
CASSPALAAYEQYF
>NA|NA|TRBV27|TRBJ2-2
TGTGCCAGCAGTTTAGGGCAGGGTCCCACCGGGGAGCTGTTTTTT
CASSLGQGPTGELFF
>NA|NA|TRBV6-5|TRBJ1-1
TGTGCCAGCAGTTACCTGTCAGTGAACACTGAAGCTTTCTTT
CASSYLSVNTEAFF
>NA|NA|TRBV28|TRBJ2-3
TGTGCCAGCAGGGACCGGGGTGCAGATACGCAGTATTTT
CASRDRGADTQYF
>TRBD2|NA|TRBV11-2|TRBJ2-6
TGTGCCAGCAGCTTAGAGCTAGCGGGAGAGACTGGGGCCAACGTCCTGACTTTC
CASSLELAGETGANVLTF
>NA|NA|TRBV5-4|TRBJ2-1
TGTGCCAGCAGCTTGGCAACTAGTAGTCAGTACAATGAGCAGTTCTTC
CASSLATSSQYNEQFF
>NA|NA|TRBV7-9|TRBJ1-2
TGTGCCAGCAGCCCCGCGTGGCGGGTTGACTATGGCTACACCTTC
CASSPAWRVDYGYTF
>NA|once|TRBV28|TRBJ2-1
TGTGCCAGCAGTTTGGCTAATCTATACAATGAGCAGTTCTTC
CASSLANLYNEQFF
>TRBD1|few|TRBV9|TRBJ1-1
TGTGCCAGCAGCGTAGGGGACAGGTTCATGAACACTGAAGCTTTCTTT
CASSVGDRFMNTEAFF
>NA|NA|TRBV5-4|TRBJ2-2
TGTGCCAGCAGCTCCGTCCAGGGATTGGTTCGCGGGGAGCTGTTTTTT
CASSSVQGLVRGELFF
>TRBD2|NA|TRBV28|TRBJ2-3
TGTGCCAGCAGTTTATGGCTAGCGGGGAGCACAGATACGCAGTATTTT
CASSLWLAGSTDTQYF
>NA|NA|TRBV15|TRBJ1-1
TGTGCCACCAGCAGAGATATGGGGGGCTGGAACACTGAAGCTTTCTTT
CATSRDMGGWNTEAFF
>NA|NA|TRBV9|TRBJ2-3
TGTGCCAGCAGCGGCCGGGACAGCACAGATACGCAGTATTTT
CASSGRDSTDTQYF
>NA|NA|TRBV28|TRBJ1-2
TGTGCCAGCCAGTTTACGGGCGGAGGGCATGGCTACACCTTC
CASQFTGGGHGYTF
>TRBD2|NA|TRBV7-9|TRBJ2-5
TGTGCCAGCAGCTTAGCGCTGTCCGTAGCGGGAGAGACCCAGTACTTC
CASSLALSVAGETQYF
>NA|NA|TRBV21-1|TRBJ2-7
TGTGCCAGCAGCAGGCGGTACTGGCGAATAAGGGATTACGAGCAGTACTTC
CASSRRYWRIRDYEQYF
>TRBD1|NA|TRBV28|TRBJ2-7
TGTGCCAGCAGATTCCTGGGACAGAGCTACGAGCAGTACTTC
CASRFLGQSYEQYF
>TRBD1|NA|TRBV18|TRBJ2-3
TGTGCCAGCTCACCCCGGGACAGGGGGCAAGATACGCAGTATTTT
CASSPRDRGQDTQYF
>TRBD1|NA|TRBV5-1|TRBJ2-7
TGCGCCAGCAGCCTAGGGACGGACAGGGTGATCCACGAGCAGTACTTC
CASSLGTDRVIHEQYF
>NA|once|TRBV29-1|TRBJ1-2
TGCAGCGTCCTCCCGGGCCTGGGCTATGGCTACACCTTC
CSVLPGLGYGYTF